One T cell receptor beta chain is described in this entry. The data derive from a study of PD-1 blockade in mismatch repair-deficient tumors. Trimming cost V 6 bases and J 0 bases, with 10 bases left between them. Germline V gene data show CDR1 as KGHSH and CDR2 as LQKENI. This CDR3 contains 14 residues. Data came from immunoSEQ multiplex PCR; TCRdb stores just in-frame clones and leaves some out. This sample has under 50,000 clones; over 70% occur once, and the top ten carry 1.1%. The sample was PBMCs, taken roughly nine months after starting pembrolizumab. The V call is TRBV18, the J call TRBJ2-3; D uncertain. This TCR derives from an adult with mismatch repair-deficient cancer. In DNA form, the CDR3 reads TGTGCCAGCTCCGGAGATTCTAGCACAGATACGCAGTATTTT. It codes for CASSGDSSTDTQYF. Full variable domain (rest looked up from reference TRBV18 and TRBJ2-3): NAGVMQNPRHLVRRRGQEARLRCSPMKGHSHVYWYRQLPEEGLKFMVYLQKENIIDESGMPKERFSAEFPKEGPSILRIQQVVRGDSAAYFCASSGDSSTDTQYFGPGTRLTVL.